This TCR beta chain stems from a study of cytomegalovirus exposure and HLA in healthy donors. For this clone: Antigen: not known.

PCR amplification relied on 60 Vbeta primers (plus 13 Jbeta primers). Assay: immunoSEQ multiplex PCR; the TCRdb copy retains only in-frame clones and omits some. The sample shows approximately 180,000 clones, approximately 86% of them seen only once. Study-wide findings and caveats: Of the V segments, some could not be distinguished, including TRBV6-2 and TRBV6-3, and were excluded. V- and J-gene trimming of TCR beta was linked (in a later analysis) to a missense DCLRE1C variant.

The CDR3 is 15 residues long. Germline V lookup: CDR1 LNHDA, CDR2 SQIVND (reference sequence). The V and J ends lost 3 bases and 7 bases respectively, with 18 bases between them. This sequence originates from a woman under 30 in good health and CMV-seronegative. This chain uses TRBV19 with TRBJ2-5; a possible D gene is TRBD2 (7 bases). The source material was PBMCs. The DNA for the CDR3 is TGTGCCAGTAGTATTTCGGGGGGCACGCCAGGGACCCAGTACTTC. Amino acids: CASSISGGTPGTQYF.